Listed here is a single T cell receptor beta chain. The antigen is undetermined. The data are from a study of CD8+ T cells in alopecia areata. RNA extraction was followed by reverse transcription into cDNA, which acted as the sequencing template. The protocol was immunoSEQ multiplex PCR, while the TCRdb copy is restricted to in-frame clones and leaves out a portion. Of about 200,000 clones listed, roughly three fifths were seen once; the top ten hold around 5%. General study points: Normal scalp had lower clonality than lesional scalp, with alopecia totalis/universalis lesions showing this most strongly.

This TCR came from a human donor in good health. The sample was CD8+ T cells sorted from blood.

CDR3: CASSLGGQGVYEQYF. The CDR3 nucleotides read TGCGCCAGCAGCCTGGGGGGACAGGGAGTTTACGAGCAGTACTTC. The chain recombines TRBV5-1 with TRBJ2-7; 9 nucleotides agree with TRBD1. The trim removed 4 bases at V and 4 bases at J, leaving 9 bases unmatched. The length of the CDR3 is 15 residues. CDR1 and CDR2 (germline): SGHRS, YFSETQ. Together with reference TRBV5-1 and TRBJ2-7, the CDR3 gives the full variable domain: KAGVTQTPRYLIKTRGQQVTLSCSPISGHRSVSWYQQTPGQGLQFLFEYFSETQRNKGNFPGRFSGRQFSNSRSEMNVSTLELGDSALYLCASSLGGQGVYEQYFGPGTRLTVT.